This TCR beta chain was identified during a study of OX40 agonist ivuxolimab in advanced cancers. In the study overall: Ivuxolimab, an antibody acting as an agonist of OX40 (CD134), was used to treat patients. Patients received ivuxolimab, an intravenous treatment, every 2 weeks at 0.01 to 10 mg/kg. Findings and limits, study-wide: Researchers report that CD8+ T cells had, on average, more expanded clones than CD4+. In the 0.1-3.0 mg/kg groups, partial responders showed among the lowest expansion.

Only in-frame clones appear in the TCRdb table, and some are missing; sequencing was by immunoSEQ multiplex PCR. The data contain some 85,000 clones, about 90% of them singletons. Of note for this clone: Its antigen is not known.

The origin of this receptor is an adult with an advanced solid tumor such as melanoma, head and neck, liver or kidney cancer. The material was CD4+ or CD8+ T cells sorted from blood, obtained in a trial of the OX40 agonist ivuxolimab.

This CDR3 is CASTTPQETGELFF. The DNA of the CDR3 is TGTGCCAGCACCACCCCGCAGGAGACCGGGGAGCTGTTTTTT. The gene calls are TRBV28 and TRBJ2-2, with D unclear. The germline V gene has CDR1 MDHEN and CDR2 SYDVKM. This CDR3 spans 14 amino acids. Trimming left V 7 bases short and J 5 bases short, with 14 bases between.